This T cell receptor (beta chain) was retrieved from a study of T cell responses to AZD1222 COVID-19 vaccine. Study-wide findings and caveats: The donor group comprised mostly white British people and more females; the analysis possibly underestimated clonal diversity. Spike was spanned by vaccine-associated CD4 TCRs, with dominance at 160-218 and 743-854. Spike-specific TCR breadth rose after two AZD1222 doses, and depth rose as well. The study sampled repertoires only after the peak T cell response.

With 8 bases removed from V and 4 bases from J, the gap between germline ends came to 12 bases. CDR1 and CDR2 (germline): SNHLY, FYNNEI. This CDR3 comprises 13 residues. Comment on this clone: Its antigen is currently unknown.

Profiled with immunoSEQ multiplex PCR; TCRdb holds only in-frame clones, not every one. The sample carries around 140,000 clones, about 92% recorded once. The sequence derives from an adult who had recovered from COVID-19. The sequencing here drew on peripheral blood, taken after recovery from COVID-19. The rearrangement links TRBV2 to TRBJ1-3, with D maybe TRBD1 (6 bases). Here the CDR3 reads CASHRDGGNTIYF. CDR3 DNA: TGTGCCAGCCACAGGGATGGCGGAAACACCATATATTTT.